The following is a T cell receptor (beta chain) sequence with its context. Clones were read by immunoSEQ multiplex PCR, and TCRdb kept only the in-frame ones, dropping some. The sample includes about 250,000 clones, around 90% of them seen just once. The sample belongs to a study of blood T cell repertoires in COVID-19. CDR3 size: 14 residues. V lost 3 bases to trimming and J lost 2 bases; unmatched junction nucleotides: 2. Germline CDR1 is LNHNV and CDR2 is YYDKDF (reference sequence). Sequenced material: PBMCs or T cells enriched from blood (not recorded which). This chain links TRBV15 with TRBJ2-7; 9 positions agree with TRBD2. The TCR was taken from a woman aged 25 to 39 with acute COVID-19. The CDR3 loop reads CATSSSGGTYEQYF. The CDR3 DNA is TGTGCCACCAGCAGTAGCGGGGGTACCTACGAGCAGTACTTC.